The sequence of this T cell receptor (beta chain) was determined in a study of blood T cells in healthy people across ages. The CDR3 has 15 residues. The V gene's germline CDR1 is SEHNR and CDR2 FQNEAQ (reference sequence). V lost 7 bases and J lost 1, with 16 bases in between. Study-wide results and limits: Older age coincided with a roughly linear decline in TCR beta diversity per million T cells. The study found TCR beta diversity correlated strongly with naive T cell percentage.

No fewer than 5.5 micrograms of total RNA were isolated from every sample. It was with a sample-barcoded 5' primer and a J-beta primer mix that a second PCR of about 6 to 12 cycles was run. The authors tagged each cDNA molecule using a template-switch adaptor with 12 random nucleotides. TCRdb itself ran the 5' RACE reads through MiXCR, one entry per CDR3 protein. The sample holds hundreds of thousands of distinct CDR3 sequences; about 24% are singletons and the top ten take 22%. Details on this clonotype: Antigen specificity is unknown.

The receptor was isolated from a man aged 65 to 79 in good health. Sequenced: blood. The chain employs TRBV7-9 and TRBJ2-5, with D possibly TRBD1 on 5 matching bases. This CDR3 is CASTQQGMIQETQYF. The DNA for the CDR3 is TGTGCCAGCACCCAGCAGGGTATGATCCAAGAGACCCAGTACTTC.